A selection of T cell receptor beta chains follows, all from one sample in a study of siplizumab effects on memory and regulatory T cells. Method: immunoSEQ multiplex PCR; TCRdb's copy keeps in-frame clones and lacks some. The sample lists about 100,000 clones, about 90% occurring once. Sequenced input: CD4+ T cells sorted from blood. These receptors all come from a human donor in good health. CDR3s include the opening cysteine and the closing phenylalanine or tryptophan. The D gene is left open where the match is weak. A row's size may be missing; if present it is once, few, many or a size class.

>TRBV7-2|13|.|TRBJ2-5|.
TGTGCCAGCAGCTGGGGCTTAGAGGGGACCCAGTACTTC
CASSWGLEGTQYF
>TRBV7-9|18|.|TRBJ2-5|.
TGTGCCAGCAGCTTGGGCAGGGCGGCTAATGAAATACAAGAGACCCAGTACTTC
CASSLGRAANEIQETQYF
>TRBV19|17|.|TRBJ2-1|TRBD1
TGTGCCAGATCGGTCGGGTTGATAAGACAGGGCCTCAATGAGCAGTTCTTC
CARSVGLIRQGLNEQFF
>TRBV15|14|.|TRBJ2-1|TRBD1
TGTGCCACCTCCAGACAGGGGCTAGGCAATGAGCAGTTCTTC
CATSRQGLGNEQFF
>TRBV9|13|.|TRBJ2-2|.
TGTGCCAGCAGCGCCAGCCCGGCCGGGGAGCTGTTTTTT
CASSASPAGELFF
>TRBV4-3|16|.|TRBJ2-2|.
TGCGCCAGCAGCCAGCAACGGGGGTTTAACACCGGGGAGCTGTTTTTT
CASSQQRGFNTGELFF
>TRBV7-9|15|once|TRBJ2-3|.
TGTGCCAGCAGCTCAACCCATGGTATTACAGATACGCAGTATTTT
CASSSTHGITDTQYF
>TRBV10-3|17|.|TRBJ1-3|.
TGTGCCATCAGTGATTCCTTGCCGACCCGCTCTGGAAACACCATATATTTT
CAISDSLPTRSGNTIYF
>TRBV28|16|.|TRBJ2-1|TRBD2
TGTGCCAGCCAACCATCGGGACTAGCGGGGGTGAATGAGCAGTTCTTC
CASQPSGLAGVNEQFF
>TRBV7-9|15|.|TRBJ2-3|TRBD1
TGTGCCAGCAGCCCGACAGGGGGAAGCACAGATACGCAGTATTTT
CASSPTGGSTDTQYF
>TRBV5-4|13|.|TRBJ2-5|.
TGTGCCAGCAGCGGGTGGGGTCGGGAGACCCAGTACTTC
CASSGWGRETQYF
>TRBV11-2|16|.|TRBJ2-3|TRBD2
TGTGCCAGCAGCAGAGGCCTAGCGGGGGGGCCCGATACGCAGTATTTT
CASSRGLAGGPDTQYF
>TRBV10-3|17|.|TRBJ1-2|.
TGTGCCATCAGTGCCAACCAGGGGAACACCAATAACTATGGCTACACCTTC
CAISANQGNTNNYGYTF
>TRBV7-2|15|.|TRBJ2-7|.
TGTGCCAGCAGCTTAGCGCTTAATAGTGGCTACGAGCAGTACTTC
CASSLALNSGYEQYF
>TRBV12-5|11|.|TRBJ1-5|.
TGTGCTAGTGGTTTGGATCAGCCCCAGCATTTT
CASGLDQPQHF
>TRBV28|16|.|TRBJ2-7|TRBD1
TGTGCCAGCACCATTCCTCTGGGGACAGGGGAATACGAGCAGTACTTC
CASTIPLGTGEYEQYF
>TRBV6-5|15|.|TRBJ2-1|TRBD2
TGTGCCAGCAGACAAACAGCGGGGGGGTACAATGAGCAGTTCTTC
CASRQTAGGYNEQFF
>TRBV9|15|.|TRBJ2-3|.
TGTGCCAGCAGCGTAACCCGACTAGGAACAGATACGCAGTATTTT
CASSVTRLGTDTQYF
>TRBV5-1|15|.|TRBJ2-3|TRBD2
TGCGCCAGCAGCTTGGTCACTAGCGGAAGTTATACGCAGTATTTT
CASSLVTSGSYTQYF
>TRBV18|17|.|TRBJ2-3|TRBD2
TGTGCCAGCTCACCTCCGACTAGCGGGGGGGCGTCGGATACGCAGTATTTT
CASSPPTSGGASDTQYF